Listed here are 18 T cell receptor beta chains from one sample, sequenced in a study of shared clonotypes between healthy human individuals. Clones were sequenced by immunoSEQ multiplex PCR, and TCRdb holds only the in-frame ones, with some missing. Among about 680,000 clones listed, about 80% were seen once. Sequencing was carried out using memory CD4+ T cells sorted from blood. Subset here: CD45RA-negative fraction. Receptors originate from a woman aged 30 to 39 in good health.

The J gene is TRBJ2-3, the V gene TRBV7-9; the D gene is possibly TRBD2 (6 bases). V lost 5 bases to trimming and J lost 0 bases, with 18 bases between them. The CDR3 runs to 17 residues. Germline V gene lookup returns CDR1 SEHNR and CDR2 FQNEAQ (reference sequence). The CDR3 DNA follows: TGTGCCAGCAGCCCGAGACTAGGTGAACTGAGCACAGATACGCAGTATTTT. Its protein is CASSPRLGELSTDTQYF. Filled out from reference TRBV7-9 and TRBJ2-3, the complete variable domain reads DTGVSQNPRHKITKRGQNVTFRCDPISEHNRLYWYRQTLGQGPEFLTYFQNEAQLEKSRLLSDRFSAERPKGSFSTLEIQRTEQGDSAMYLCASSPRLGELSTDTQYFGPGTRLTVL.

The V and J genes are TRBV28 and TRBJ1-3, with TRBD1 matching 9 bases. CDR1 and CDR2 (germline): MDHEN, SYDVKM. The CDR3 loop spans 16 amino acids. V was pared by 6 bases and J by 7 bases, with 13 bases of the junction left unmatched. The CDR3 reads CASSVTLGTGSNTIYF. The CDR3 DNA is TGTGCCAGCAGCGTTACTCTCGGGACAGGGTCGAACACCATATATTTT.

The V call is TRBV5-5, the J call TRBJ1-5; possible D gene TRBD1, 5 bases. CDR3 length: 16 amino acids. V lost 3 bases, J lost 0 bases, and 13 bases lay in between. CDR1 is SGHKS and CDR2 is YYEKEE in the germline V gene (reference sequence). The CDR3 nucleotides are TGTGCCAGCAGCTCTAGAGCCAGGGATAGCAATCAGCCCCAGCATTTT. Translated, it gives CASSSRARDSNQPQHF.

The sample holds one count of this clone. This chain links TRBV7-9 with TRBJ1-1; 10 nucleotides align to TRBD1. This CDR3 is 13 amino acids long. The germline CDR1 and CDR2 sequences are SEHNR and FQNEAQ (reference sequence). J lost 6 bases, V lost 5 bases, and 3 bases had no gene match. CDR3 nucleotide sequence: TGTGCCAGCAGCCGGGACAGGGGTTCTGAAGCTTTCTTT. Its translation: CASSRDRGSEAFF.

The V and J genes are TRBV10-2 and TRBJ2-7; TRBD1 or TRBD2 may be the D gene (5 bases each). Germline values: CDR1 WSHSY, CDR2 SAAADI. This CDR3 region has 14 residues. The V end was cut by 7 bases, the J end by 1 base, with 14 bases between. CDR3: CASNRRDGSYEQYF. Here the CDR3 DNA reads TGCGCCAGCAATCGCCGGGACGGATCCTACGAGCAGTACTTC.

This sequence joins TRBV27 and TRBJ2-7, with D maybe TRBD1 (6 bases). Germline-derived CDR1 and CDR2 are MNHEY and SMNVEV (reference sequence). There are 16 residues in the CDR3. V lost 7 bases, J lost 1 base, and 20 bases lay in between. The CDR3 protein is CASTSPPEGDSYEQYF. In DNA form, the CDR3 reads TGTGCCAGCACCTCACCCCCAGAGGGGGATTCCTACGAGCAGTACTTC.

The gene calls are TRBV11-3 and TRBJ2-1, with 7 bases aligning to TRBD2. V lost 1 base to trimming and J lost 10 bases; unmatched junction nucleotides: 10. The CDR3 is 15 residues long. The germline V gene has CDR1 SGHNT and CDR2 YENEEA. In nucleotides, the CDR3 is TGTGCCAGCAGCTTAGGCGGGAGCGCCGCGGGGGAGCAGTTCTTC. Encoded protein: CASSLGGSAAGEQFF.

This chain connects TRBV2 to TRBJ1-6; no clear D gene. The CDR3 covers 13 residues. The germline CDR1 and CDR2 sequences are SNHLY and FYNNEI. The V gene lost 7 bases and the J gene lost 6 bases, with 10 bases spanning the gap. The CDR3 bases are TGTGCCAGCACCAATTCGGGTAATTCACCCCTCCACTTT. Its protein is CASTNSGNSPLHF.

The gene calls are TRBV19 and TRBJ1-3, with D possibly TRBD1 on 5 matching bases. This CDR3 is built from 17 residues. The germline V and J ends were trimmed by 6 bases and 0 bases, with 18 bases remaining between them. In germline, CDR1 is LNHDA, CDR2 SQIVND (reference sequence). The CDR3 DNA follows: TGTGCCAGTAGCCTTCCGGGCAGGGTCCACTCTGGAAACACCATATATTTT. Translating gives CASSLPGRVHSGNTIYF.

This clone has only a few counts. V and J are TRBV5-5 and TRBJ1-2, with a possible D match to TRBD1 (5 bases). Germline V gene lookup returns CDR1 SGHKS and CDR2 YYEKEE (reference sequence). The CDR3 loop spans 16 amino acids. V was pared by 1 base and J by 2 bases, with 15 bases between. The chain's CDR3 is CASSLSPSRDNYGYTF. The CDR3 nucleotides are TGTGCCAGCAGCTTGTCCCCTTCCCGGGACAACTATGGCTACACCTTC.

The rearrangement links TRBV15 to TRBJ2-5; no clear D gene. The CDR3 is 13 amino acids. The germline V gene has CDR1 LNHNV and CDR2 YYDKDF (reference sequence). The ends were cut back, 5 bases at V and 4 bases at J, with 11 bases in the middle. The CDR3 bases are TGTGCCACCAGCTCGATCGAGCGAGAGACCCAGTACTTC. Its translation is CATSSIERETQYF.

The chain has TRBV19 and TRBJ2-5; D might be TRBD1 (6 bases). CDR3 size: 13 residues. The V and J ends lost 8 bases and 5 bases respectively, with 15 bases between them. Germline V gene data show CDR1 as LNHDA and CDR2 as SQIVND (reference sequence). The CDR3 region is CASGQGFGETQYF. The CDR3 DNA is TGTGCCAGTGGCCAGGGGTTTGGCGAGACCCAGTACTTC.

The chain joins TRBV11-2 to TRBJ2-3, with 11 bases fitting TRBD1. Germline assignment: CDR1 SGHAT and CDR2 FQNNGV. The ends lost 5 bases at V and 4 bases at J; junction bases unmatched: 8. The CDR3 has 16 residues. CDR3 DNA sequence: TGTGCCAGCAGCCCAGAACCGGGACAGGGGGCAGATACGCAGTATTTT. Protein: CASSPEPGQGADTQYF. The full variable domain, completed using reference TRBV11-2 and TRBJ2-3, is EAGVAQSPRYKIIEKRQSVAFWCNPISGHATLYWYQQILGQGPKLLIQFQNNGVVDDSQLPKDRFSAERLKGVDSTLKIQPAKLEDSAVYLCASSPEPGQGADTQYFGPGTRLTVL.

This clone was detected only a few times. The CDR3 sequence is CASSFSGRLNEQFF. The CDR3 DNA reads TGTGCCAGCAGCTTTTCCGGCAGGCTCAATGAGCAGTTCTTC. The V and J genes are TRBV7-9 and TRBJ2-1; D unresolved. Germline V gene sequence: CDR1 SEHNR, CDR2 FQNEAQ (reference sequence). The length of the CDR3 is 14 residues. V was shortened by 3 bases and J by 6 bases, with 12 bases between the two germline ends. The full variable domain, completed using reference TRBV7-9 and TRBJ2-1, is DTGVSQNPRHKITKRGQNVTFRCDPISEHNRLYWYRQTLGQGPEFLTYFQNEAQLEKSRLLSDRFSAERPKGSFSTLEIQRTEQGDSAMYLCASSFSGRLNEQFFGPGTRLTVL.

This sequence joins TRBV7-9 and TRBJ2-7; D ambiguous. This CDR3 has 11 amino acids. The germline CDR1 and CDR2 sequences are SEHNR and FQNEAQ (reference sequence). V was trimmed by 0 bases and J by 7 bases, leaving 4 bases between them. As DNA, the CDR3 is TGTGCCAGCAGCTTAGCCTGGGAGCAGTACTTC. Translation: CASSLAWEQYF.

J is TRBJ2-7 and V is TRBV18, with TRBD2 identical over 11 bases. V was pared by 5 bases and J by 2 bases, with 8 bases of the junction left unmatched. The CDR3 loop spans 16 amino acids. Germline CDR1 reads KGHSH; CDR2 reads LQKENI. In DNA form, the CDR3 reads TGTGCCAGCTCATCAATAGCGGGAGGGCATCCCTACGAGCAGTACTTC. It yields the protein CASSSIAGGHPYEQYF.

The V call is TRBV30, the J call TRBJ2-7; 9 bases agree with TRBD1. Germline CDR1 and CDR2: GTSNPN and SVGIG (reference sequence). V lost 0 bases, J lost 3 bases, and 6 bases stayed unmatched. The CDR3 is made up of 15 amino acids. The chain's CDR3 is CAWSVPGQGHYEQYF. The DNA of the CDR3 is TGTGCCTGGAGTGTACCGGGACAGGGTCACTACGAGCAGTACTTC.

This clone was seen only a few times. This chain joins TRBV6-1 and TRBJ1-5; a possible D gene is TRBD1 (5 bases). The CDR3 is made up of 15 amino acids. Trimming left V 9 bases short and J 0 bases short, with 15 bases between. Germline V gene lookup returns CDR1 MNHNS and CDR2 SASEGT. CDR3 DNA: TGTGCCAGTCAACGGGGGGATAATAGCAATCAGCCCCAGCATTTT. Translating gives CASQRGDNSNQPQHF.